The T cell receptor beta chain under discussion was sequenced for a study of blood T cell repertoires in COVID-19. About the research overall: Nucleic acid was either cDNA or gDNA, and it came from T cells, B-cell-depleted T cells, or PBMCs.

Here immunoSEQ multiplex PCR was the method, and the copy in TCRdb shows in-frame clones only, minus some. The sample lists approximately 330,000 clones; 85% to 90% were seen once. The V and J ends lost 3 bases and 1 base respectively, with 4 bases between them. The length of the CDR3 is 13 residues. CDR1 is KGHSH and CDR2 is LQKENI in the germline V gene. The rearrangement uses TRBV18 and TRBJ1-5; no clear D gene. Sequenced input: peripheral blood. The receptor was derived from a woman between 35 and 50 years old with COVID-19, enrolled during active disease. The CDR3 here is CASSPGSNQPQHF. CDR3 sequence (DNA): TGTGCCAGCTCACCTGGCAGCAATCAGCCCCAGCATTTT.